This TCR beta chain was obtained from a study of cytotoxic CD8 clonotypes in ibrutinib-treated CLL (dated by TCRdb to about 2021). A note on the overall study: In this cohort, around 15 patients were treatment-naive and more than 9 were relapsed/refractory, while some 17 had unmutated IGHV. Responses were partial in 24 patients and complete in 2; after median approximately 69 months follow-up, roughly 15 stayed in remission and 12 progressed. Response samples were taken after a median of roughly a year on treatment, ranging from about 6 to 36 months. On average, each sample had some 260,000 productive templates and approximately 100,000 productive rearrangements. Of the 86 people in the trial, about two dozen had longitudinal samples available. Cryopreserved peripheral blood mononuclear cells were collected at three points: before therapy, at response, and at either sustained remission or disease progression. Patients were still on ibrutinib when every remission and progressive disease sample was collected. What the work shows at the level of the full study, not this receptor alone: Public clonotypes were found to be uncommon and were observed to contract or remain stable during treatment; the increase in clonality was shown to reflect expansion of private clonotypes at ibrutinib response. Baseline clonality was found to be higher than that of age-matched healthy donors and was strongly correlated with circulating CD8+ T-cell counts. At ibrutinib response clonality went up, during sustained remission it held steady, and at progression it dropped back toward baseline. Sustained-remission and progressing patients did not have matched sampling times, and lymph node repertoires were not examined.

V loses 1 base, J loses 5 bases, and the germline ends lie 8 bases apart. From cysteine to phenylalanine, the CDR3 is 12 amino acids long. The DNA shown is the 36-base CDR3, in frame from base 1. CDR1 and CDR2 were assigned from the germline V gene (reference sequence) as GTSNPN and SVGIG. The goal of deep resolution MiSeq sequencing was a depth between 1 in 1 million and 1 in 200,000 T cells, and coverage averaged 10x per clonotype. The immunoSEQ hsTCRB Kit was used to generate TCR beta libraries. As for the authors' bioinformatics: ImmunoSEQ Data Assistant and ImmunoSEQ Analyzer were used for data analysis, and V, D and J genes were assigned according to IMGT definitions. Clonality, which ranges from 0 to 1, was calculated as one minus the normalized Shannon entropy of productive rearrangement frequencies. Public clonotype analysis was restricted to overrepresented clonotypes comprising at least 0.05% of each patient's repertoire. Some 13 age-matched healthy donor repertoires from immuneACCESS served as clonality controls. The immuneACCESS repertoire file appears here via TCRdb, limited to in-frame rearrangements. These files lack a portion of the clones; in checked studies, under half of the deficit traces to unresolved V genes, and the cause of the others is not known. V and J calls and clone size are those listed in that table; D and trimming were worked out from the DNA. The sample table shows over 200,000 clones, and just over 70% are seen once. Roughly 6.4% of the sample comes from the top ten.

Turning to this clone: Its antigen is currently not known. Base-call qualities are not available, and no considerably larger clone is one nucleotide away.

The sample's time point label, decoded: 12 months on ibrutinib. For TCR beta library preparation, around 1.8 micrograms of genomic DNA were extracted from the cryopreserved PBMCs. High-throughput TCR beta sequencing was performed on longitudinal blood samples from CLL patients receiving ibrutinib monotherapy. The patients took part in an open-label, single-center phase 2 trial of ibrutinib monotherapy. The origin of this receptor is a human donor with chronic lymphocytic leukemia. This sample comprised PBMCs, obtained after 12 months of ibrutinib treatment. The chain couples TRBV30 to TRBJ1-1; no D gene is confidently identified. CDR3 loop: CAWSGGGTEAFF. The DNA reads as follows: TGTGCCTGGAGTGGAGGCGGTACTGAAGCTTTCTTT.